This TCR beta chain originates from a study of shared clonotypes between healthy human individuals (dated by TCRdb to the early 2020s). A note on the overall study: The cohort included three men and a couple of women between 18 and 49 years of age. Blood TCR repertoires of roughly five healthy adults were deeply sequenced to estimate repertoire size and the extent of clonotype sharing between individuals. To increase sequencing depth and limit assay-specific biases, TCR repertoire library preparation and sequencing were carried out by different laboratories using diverse techniques. For each donor, CD4 naive and CD4 memory were each given three plates, CD8 naive was given two plates, and CD8 memory was given one plate. Leukapheresis yielded between about 0.8 and 9.5 billion PBMCs per donor.

V drops 2 bases and J drops 1 base, leaving 6 bases in between. The germline V gene gives CDR1 as KGHSH and CDR2 as LQKENI. The CDR3 measures 13 amino acids from cysteine to phenylalanine. Only CDR3 DNA remains: 39 bases, in frame from the first base. TCR CDR3 regions were amplified from genomic DNA by multiplex PCR using the deep immunoSEQ assay. For each cell subset, the extracted genomic DNA was distributed evenly across all wells of several immunoSEQ 96-well plates, and each plate served as one replicate. For sorted subsets, approximately 210 ng of genomic DNA, equivalent to 30,000 or so T cell genomes, went into each replicate PCR. The purified libraries were quantified using a Qubit 3.0 fluorometer, sized with a Bioanalyzer 2100, and then quantified again using the KAPA Library Quantification kit. Each immunoSEQ 96-well plate was sequenced on its own single-read 150-cycle Illumina NextSeq 550 flow cell. Processing in the source paper ran as follows. The immunoSEQ output contained only junctional sequences without quality scores, so filtering could not match that applied to full-length reads. To assign V/J genes and CDR3, sequences were annotated using PyIR, a Python wrapper for IgBLAST v1.9, with IMGT germline references. Reads were removed for weak V/J assignments (E-value above 1e-6), missing CDR3, stop codons, out-of-frame junctions, or ambiguous translated residues. V3J clonotypes were defined by identical inferred V gene, J gene, and CDR3 amino acid sequence. The percentage overlap between two repertoires was calculated by dividing the number of shared unique clonotypes by the size of the smaller repertoire. Repertoire richness was assessed with RTK rarefaction, the Chao1 estimator, and Recon v2.1 estimates of unobserved clonotypes. OLGA was used to compute generation probabilities for all TCRbeta clonotypes that the gDNA method yielded from a few donors. TCRdb stores this immuneACCESS table with in-frame sequences only. Part of the clones is absent; in the studies checked, under half of the shortfall reflects unresolved V genes, and no reason is known for the rest. V, J and clone size are those of that table, while D and trimming were read from the DNA. This sample comprises 1.5 million to 1.9 million clones, approximately 98% of them detected only once. In total, the top ten clones hold about 0.45% of the sample.

The donors were healthy, HIV-negative adults who had no recently reported acute infections or vaccinations. Only Caucasian adults living in Nashville, Tennessee, USA were represented among the donors. CD4+ T cells were enriched through magnetic negative selection, after which naive cells were positively selected on CD45RA and the remaining negative fraction served as the memory subset. Blood was collected by leukapheresis, and PBMCs were isolated by Ficoll-Histopaque density gradient centrifugation and then cryopreserved in liquid nitrogen vapor phase. Purity and quantity of every magnetically sorted T cell population were checked by analytical flow cytometry. Genomic DNA was isolated from every sorted fraction and measured by UV absorbance on a Nanodrop 2000c. The paper as a whole reports these results and caveats: The small number of donors limited the genetic and exposure-history diversity represented. Sampling was limited to blood, and TCR repertoires in tissue likely differ from TCR repertoires in blood. Naive subsets generally had larger estimated clonotype richness than memory subsets did. When a few donors were compared, the shared fraction of clonotypes was about 5.2% for naive CD4, 3.5% for naive CD8, more than 2% for memory CD4, and 0.35% to 0.4% for memory CD8. Pairwise subsampling led to the expectation that sequencing depth would affect the degree of clonotype sharing among donors. Rarefaction of sorted-subset datasets indicated incomplete sequencing despite the large sequencing depth. Compared with non-shared clonotypes, the clonotypes found in all four sorted-subset donors had higher generation probabilities.

In the case of this clone: There is no known antigen for this receptor. No qualities accompany the bases; no much larger clone lies one base away.

The rearranged chain carries TRBV18 and TRBJ2-7; the D gene is unclear. This clonotype was sampled from a man aged 30 to 45 in good health. The material sequenced was naive CD4+ T cells sorted from blood. Sample cell subset or site, as interpreted from the label and publication: CD45RA+ positively selected. The CDR3 reads as follows: CASSPYTSYEQYF. The DNA sequence reads TGTGCCAGCTCACCATACACGTCCTACGAGCAGTACTTC.